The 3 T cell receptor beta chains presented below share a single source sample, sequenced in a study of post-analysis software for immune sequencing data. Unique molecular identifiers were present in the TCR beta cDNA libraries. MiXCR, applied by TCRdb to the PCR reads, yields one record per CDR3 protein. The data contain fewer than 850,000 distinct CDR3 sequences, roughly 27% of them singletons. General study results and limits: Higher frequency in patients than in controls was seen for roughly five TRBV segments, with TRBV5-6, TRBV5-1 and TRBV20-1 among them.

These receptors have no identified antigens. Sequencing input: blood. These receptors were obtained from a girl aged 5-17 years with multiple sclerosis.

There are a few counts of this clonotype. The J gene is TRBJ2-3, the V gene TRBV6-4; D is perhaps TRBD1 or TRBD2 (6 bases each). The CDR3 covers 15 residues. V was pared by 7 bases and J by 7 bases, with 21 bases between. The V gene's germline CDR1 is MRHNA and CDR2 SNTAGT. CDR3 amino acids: CASTSEGGATYTQYF. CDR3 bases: TGTGCCAGCACATCTGAGGGGGGAGCGACGTATACGCAGTATTTT.

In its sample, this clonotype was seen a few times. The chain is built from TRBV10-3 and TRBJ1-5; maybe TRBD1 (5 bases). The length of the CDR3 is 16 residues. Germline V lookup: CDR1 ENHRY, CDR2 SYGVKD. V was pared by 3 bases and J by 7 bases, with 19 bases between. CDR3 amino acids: CAISDNRISEGQPQHF. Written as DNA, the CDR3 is TGTGCCATCAGTGACAACAGGATTTCGGAAGGACAGCCCCAGCATTTT.

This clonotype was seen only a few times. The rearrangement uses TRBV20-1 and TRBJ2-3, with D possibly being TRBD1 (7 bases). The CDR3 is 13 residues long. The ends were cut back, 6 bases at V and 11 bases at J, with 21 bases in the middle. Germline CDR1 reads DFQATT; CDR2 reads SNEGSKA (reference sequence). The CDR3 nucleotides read TGCAGTGCCCCGAGGGGGGACAGCCCAAGGCAGTATTTT. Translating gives CSAPRGDSPRQYF.